These T cell receptor beta chains were read from a single sample in a study of human T cells and chemical hapten exposure. Using its own MiXCR run on the RACE reads, TCRdb lists one record per CDR3 protein. The sample includes roughly 97,000 distinct CDR3 sequences, 27% of them seen just once. The specimen comprised whole blood, sampled in connection with sensitization to the hapten diphenylcyclopropenone (DPC). The receptors were sampled from a man between 35 and 55 years old with alopecia areata. Some clones in this sample may be carry-over from other donors' samples. The CDR3 runs from the conserved cysteine through the conserved F or W. D genes are given only for firm matches. Part of the rows lack a size; the others show once, few, many or a class for expanded clones.

size: -; D: TRBD1; J: TRBJ2-7; V: TRBV10-1; length: 14; CDR3: CATNPGTGDYEQYF; DNA: TGCGCCACGAACCCCGGGACAGGGGATTACGAGCAGTACTTC
size: -; D: -; J: TRBJ1-1; V: TRBV12-3/TRBV12-4; length: 15; CDR3: CASSSRTGPNTEAFF; DNA: TGTGCCAGCAGTTCGAGAACAGGGCCTAACACTGAAGCTTTCTTT
size: -; D: TRBD2; J: TRBJ2-5; V: TRBV25-1; length: 16; CDR3: CASSETGTSGSGAQYF; DNA: TGTGCCAGCAGTGAAACCGGGACTAGCGGGAGTGGGGCCCAGTACTTC
size: few; D: -; J: TRBJ2-1; V: TRBV6-2/TRBV6-3; length: 16; CDR3: CASSYRRTNFGNEQFF; DNA: -
size: -; D: -; J: TRBJ2-7; V: TRBV20-1; length: 14; CDR3: CSARDLRRGYEQYF; DNA: TGCAGTGCTAGAGATCTCCGACGAGGGTACGAGCAGTACTTC
size: -; D: TRBD1; J: TRBJ1-1; V: TRBV12-3/TRBV12-4; length: 13; CDR3: CASTGTGVTEAFF; DNA: TGTGCCAGCACCGGGACAGGGGTCACTGAAGCTTTCTTT
size: -; D: -; J: TRBJ2-7; V: TRBV6-2/TRBV6-3; length: 17; CDR3: CASSYVLPDSRSYEQYF; DNA: TGTGCCAGCAGTTACGTCCTCCCGGACAGTCGCTCCTACGAGCAGTACTTC
size: -; D: -; J: TRBJ1-4; V: TRBV7-2; length: 13; CDR3: CASRSGLNEKLFF; DNA: TGTGCCAGCAGATCAGGGCTTAATGAAAAACTGTTTTTT
size: -; D: TRBD1; J: TRBJ2-7; V: TRBV19; length: 15; CDR3: CASSGGQGSSYEQYF; DNA: TGTGCCAGTAGCGGGGGACAGGGGTCGTCCTACGAGCAGTACTTC
size: few; D: -; J: TRBJ2-7; V: TRBV2; length: 15; CDR3: CASSERGGMGSEQYF; DNA: TGTGCCAGCAGTGAAAGGGGGGGCATGGGATCCGAGCAGTACTTC
size: few; D: TRBD2; J: TRBJ2-5; V: TRBV6-2/TRBV6-3; length: 17; CDR3: CASSRSPSGRSQETQYF; DNA: TGTGCCAGCAGTCGCTCCCCTAGCGGGAGGAGCCAAGAGACCCAGTACTTC
size: -; D: -; J: TRBJ2-3; V: TRBV7-3; length: 15; CDR3: CASSSRGGHTDTQYF; DNA: TGTGCCAGCAGCTCCAGGGGAGGTCACACAGATACGCAGTATTTT
size: few; D: -; J: TRBJ2-1; V: TRBV12-3/TRBV12-4; length: 14; CDR3: CASSLSLGLDEQFF; DNA: TGTGCCAGCAGTTTAAGTCTGGGCCTGGATGAGCAGTTCTTC
size: few; D: -; J: TRBJ2-5; V: TRBV12-3/TRBV12-4; length: 13; CDR3: CASSYLAQETQYF; DNA: TGTGCCAGCAGTTACCTGGCACAAGAGACCCAGTACTTC
size: few; D: -; J: TRBJ1-1; V: TRBV11-2; length: 15; CDR3: CASSSYTRRDTEAFF; DNA: TGTGCCAGCAGCTCCTATACGCGGAGGGACACTGAAGCTTTCTTT
size: few; D: -; J: TRBJ2-1; V: TRBV19; length: 13; CDR3: CASSIVLRGEQFF; DNA: TGTGCCAGTAGTATAGTCCTTAGGGGTGAGCAGTTCTTC
size: -; D: -; J: TRBJ2-3; V: TRBV10-3; length: 13; CDR3: CAISESVADTQYF; DNA: TGTGCCATCAGTGAGTCAGTGGCAGATACGCAGTATTTT
size: -; D: -; J: TRBJ1-4; V: TRBV5-1; length: 14; CDR3: CASSLGEANEKLFF; DNA: TGCGCCAGCAGCTTGGGGGAGGCTAATGAAAAACTGTTTTTT
size: -; D: -; J: TRBJ1-5; V: TRBV6-2/TRBV6-3; length: 15; CDR3: CASRPNGPSNQPQHF; DNA: TGTGCCAGCAGACCGAACGGACCTAGCAATCAGCCCCAGCATTTT
size: -; D: -; J: TRBJ2-5; V: TRBV12-3/TRBV12-4; length: 13; CDR3: CASSLVEHQTQYF; DNA: TGTGCCAGCAGTTTAGTTGAGCATCAGACCCAGTACTTC
size: few; D: -; J: TRBJ2-6; V: TRBV6-8; length: 18; CDR3: CASSPASPGSSGANVLTF; DNA: TGTGCCAGCAGTCCTGCTTCTCCAGGATCCTCTGGGGCCAACGTCCTGACTTTC
size: -; D: TRBD1; J: TRBJ1-2; V: TRBV7-3; length: 13; CDR3: CASSPGQGYGYTF; DNA: TGTGCCAGCAGTCCAGGACAGGGCTATGGCTACACCTTC
size: -; D: -; J: TRBJ2-7; V: TRBV9; length: 18; CDR3: CASSLPPPPPPRPYEQYF; DNA: TGTGCCAGCAGCTTACCACCCCCTCCTCCCCCGCGGCCCTACGAGCAGTACTTC
size: few; D: -; J: TRBJ1-4; V: TRBV7-2; length: 15; CDR3: CASSSSGTSNEKLFF; DNA: TGTGCCAGCAGCTCTTCCGGGACCTCTAATGAAAAACTGTTTTTT
size: few; D: -; J: TRBJ2-7; V: TRBV20-1; length: 13; CDR3: CSASYREHYEQYF; DNA: TGCAGTGCTAGCTACCGGGAACACTACGAGCAGTACTTC
size: many; D: TRBD2; J: TRBJ2-3; V: TRBV4-3; length: 18; CDR3: CASSQDITSGSLADTQYF; DNA: TGCGCCAGCAGCCAAGATATAACTAGCGGGAGCTTGGCAGATACGCAGTATTTT
size: few; D: TRBD1; J: TRBJ1-5; V: TRBV10-3; length: 16; CDR3: CAISESQTGGKQPQHF; DNA: TGTGCCATCAGTGAGTCTCAGACAGGGGGCAAGCAGCCCCAGCATTTT
size: few; D: -; J: TRBJ2-3; V: TRBV29-1; length: 11; CDR3: CSVDVTDTQYF; DNA: TGCAGCGTTGACGTCACAGATACGCAGTATTTT
size: few; D: TRBD1; J: TRBJ2-1; V: TRBV12-3/TRBV12-4; length: 14; CDR3: CASSPDRSYNEQFF; DNA: TGTGCCAGCAGTCCGGACAGGTCCTACAATGAGCAGTTCTTC
size: -; D: TRBD2; J: TRBJ2-3; V: TRBV20-1; length: 17; CDR3: CSGLLAGSTMAQDTQYF; DNA: TGCAGTGGACTACTAGCGGGATCAACCATGGCGCAAGATACGCAGTATTTT
size: few; D: -; J: TRBJ1-6; V: TRBV27; length: 13; CDR3: CASSYRNNSPLHF; DNA: TGTGCCAGCAGTTACAGGAATAATTCACCCCTCCACTTT
size: -; D: TRBD2; J: TRBJ2-1; V: TRBV7-9; length: 17; CDR3: CASSPHMREGPYNEQFF; DNA: TGTGCCAGCAGCCCCCATATGCGGGAGGGCCCCTACAATGAGCAGTTCTTC
size: -; D: TRBD1; J: TRBJ2-7; V: TRBV7-2; length: 17; CDR3: CASSLGPGQRNSYEQYF; DNA: TGTGCCAGCAGCTTGGGTCCGGGACAGCGAAACTCCTACGAGCAGTACTTC
size: -; D: TRBD1; J: TRBJ2-7; V: TRBV28; length: 14; CDR3: CASSPRTGGRSQYF; DNA: TGTGCCAGCAGTCCCAGGACAGGGGGCCGGTCTCAGTACTTC
size: many; D: -; J: TRBJ1-5; V: TRBV13; length: 17; CDR3: CASSLKGSGYSNQPQHF; DNA: TGTGCCAGCAGCTTAAAGGGGAGCGGATATAGCAATCAGCCCCAGCATTTT
size: few; D: TRBD1; J: TRBJ2-3; V: TRBV6-5; length: 15; CDR3: CASRLPGQSTDTQYF; DNA: TGTGCCAGCAGACTGCCGGGACAGAGCACAGATACGCAGTATTTT
size: few; D: TRBD2; J: TRBJ2-1; V: TRBV5-4; length: 23; CDR3: CASSSVKRLSGTSGRHVYNEQFF; DNA: TGTGCCAGCAGCTCCGTTAAAAGACTTTCCGGGACTAGCGGGAGGCACGTCTACAATGAGCAGTTCTTC
size: few; D: TRBD1; J: TRBJ1-1; V: TRBV29-1; length: 12; CDR3: CSVGQPNTEAFF; DNA: TGCAGCGTGGGACAGCCCAACACTGAAGCTTTCTTT
size: -; D: -; J: TRBJ2-7; V: TRBV15; length: 15; CDR3: CATSREGGGAYEQYF; DNA: TGTGCCACCAGCAGAGAGGGAGGAGGAGCTTACGAGCAGTACTTC
size: few; D: -; J: TRBJ2-7; V: TRBV28; length: 12; CDR3: CASSFRDYEQYF; DNA: TGTGCCAGCAGTTTTAGGGACTACGAGCAGTACTTC